A selection of T cell receptor beta chains follows, all from one sample in a study of T cells in localized non-small cell lung cancer. Repertoires were generated with immunoSEQ multiplex PCR, while TCRdb's copy carries only in-frame clones and drops some. In the table there are about 74,000 clones, roughly 84% of which are singletons. Specimen: peripheral blood, collected before any cancer treatment. All receptors derive from a female donor at least 60 years old with stage I lung adenocarcinoma. Both conserved end residues are part of each CDR3. A D gene is named only where the DNA matches it firmly. Expanded clones are given a class, and other clones once, few, many or no size at all.

D gene	J gene	V gene	clone size	CDR3 protein	CDR3 DNA
TRBD1	TRBJ2-7	TRBV6-5	.	CASSYDGTGVLGQYF	TGTGCCAGCAGTTACGACGGGACAGGGGTCCTAGGGCAGTACTTC
.	TRBJ2-5	TRBV2	.	CASSYDSGAAETQYF	TGTGCCAGCAGTTACGACAGCGGCGCCGCAGAGACCCAGTACTTC
.	TRBJ1-1	TRBV21-1	.	CASSKVGDRGIMGNTEAFF	TGTGCCAGCAGCAAAGTGGGAGACAGGGGGATCATGGGGAACACTGAAGCTTTCTTT
TRBD1	TRBJ2-3	TRBV9	once	CASSLTGGLTDTQYF	TGTGCCAGCAGCCTAACAGGGGGCCTCACAGATACGCAGTATTTT
.	TRBJ2-1	TRBV10-1	.	CASSVDGGPFVDNEQFF	TGCGCCAGCAGTGTAGACGGGGGGCCTTTCGTCGACAATGAGCAGTTCTTC
.	TRBJ2-7	TRBV5-4	.	CASSLTDYEQYF	TGTGCCAGCAGCCTGACAGACTACGAGCAGTACTTC
TRBD2	TRBJ2-1	TRBV4-1	.	CASSQGSLAGVRNEQFF	TGCGCCAGCAGCCAAGGTTCACTAGCGGGAGTCAGGAATGAGCAGTTCTTC
TRBD1	TRBJ1-1	TRBV5-4	.	CASSPRVGDRRLNTEAFF	TGTGCCAGCAGCCCCAGGGTGGGGGACAGGAGACTCAACACTGAAGCTTTCTTT
TRBD1	TRBJ1-6	TRBV7-2	.	CASSLGSGGSPLHF	TGTGCCAGCAGCTTAGGGTCAGGGGGTTCACCCCTCCACTTT
.	TRBJ1-2	TRBV4-1	.	CASSQDRIRTFYGYTF	TGCGCCAGCAGCCAAGATCGTATCCGAACCTTCTATGGCTACACCTTC